The subject of this entry is one T cell receptor (beta chain). These data belong to a study of T cell changes during pregnancy in multiple sclerosis. Germline loops: CDR1 SGHAT, CDR2 FQNNGV. The CDR3 length is 14 residues. With V trimmed by 4 bases and J by 3 bases, 3 bases remained unmatched. Here immunoSEQ multiplex PCR was the method, and the copy in TCRdb shows in-frame clones only, minus some. This sample has roughly 40,000 clones, with around nine tenths found just once. The rearrangement joins TRBV11-2 to TRBJ2-7, with 10 bases identical to TRBD2. The material sequenced was CD4+ T cells from peripheral blood mononuclear cells, taken in the third trimester of pregnancy. The sequence was obtained from a female donor with multiple sclerosis, enrolled in a pregnancy study. CDR3 loop: CASSYRTSGYEQYF. As DNA, the CDR3 is TGTGCCAGCAGCTACCGGACTAGCGGCTACGAGCAGTACTTC.